These 9 T cell receptor beta chains came from one sample sequenced in a study of PD-L1 blockade in urothelial cancer. Time point described: peripheral blood 6 weeks after treatment start. Only in-frame clones appear in the TCRdb table, and some are missing; sequencing was by immunoSEQ multiplex PCR. The sample consists of some 120,000 clones, around 93% of them appearing once. This sample comprised PBMCs, obtained around atezolizumab (anti-PD-L1) treatment. These receptors originate from a man in his 60s with urothelial cancer.

The genes are TRBV11-2 and TRBJ2-3; TRBD2 aligns across 7 bases. This CDR3 is 16 amino acids long. Germline loops: CDR1 SGHAT, CDR2 FQNNGV. The junction had 9 bases not matched to a gene; V was cut back by 1 base and J by 5 bases. The CDR3 reads CASSLVGGSMIDTQYF. The CDR3 DNA is TGTGCCAGCAGCTTAGTCGGCGGGAGCATGATAGATACGCAGTATTTT.

This clone was seen more than once but under ten times. The rearrangement links TRBV6-5 to TRBJ1-5; perhaps TRBD1 as D (5 bases). V was trimmed by 5 bases and J by 5 bases, leaving 10 bases between them. CDR1 is MNHEY, CDR2 SVGAGI, per germline. This CDR3 comprises 13 residues. CDR3 sequence reads: CASSRQQDQPQHF. CDR3 DNA: TGTGCCAGCAGTCGACAGCAGGATCAGCCCCAGCATTTT.

The rearrangement links TRBV10-1 to TRBJ2-7, with a weak D call TRBD2 (6 bases). Germline assignment: CDR1 WNHNN and CDR2 SYGVQD (reference sequence). This CDR3 is built from 16 residues. V lost 0 bases, J lost 8 bases, and 20 bases lay in between. The CDR3 bases are TGCGCCAGCAGTGAGTCGAAGAACAGGCCAACTAGCCAGCAGTACTTC. Its translation is CASSESKNRPTSQQYF.

On this clone: Other nucleotide sequences from this sample produce the same CDR3. V usage is TRBV5-1 and J usage is TRBJ1-1; D is uncertain. In germline, CDR1 is SGHRS, CDR2 YFSETQ. Trimming pared 0 bases from V and 4 bases from J, leaving 10 bases between. CDR3 length equals 14 residues. The CDR3 loop reads CASSLGPGSTEAFF. CDR3 DNA sequence: TGCGCCAGCAGCTTGGGGCCGGGGAGCACTGAAGCTTTCTTT. Using reference TRBV5-1 and TRBJ1-1 for the parts outside the CDR3, the full variable domain is KAGVTQTPRYLIKTRGQQVTLSCSPISGHRSVSWYQQTPGQGLQFLFEYFSETQRNKGNFPGRFSGRQFSNSRSEMNVSTLELGDSALYLCASSLGPGSTEAFFGQGTRLTVV.

The CDR3 spells CASSSHRGPKNIQYF. CDR3 nucleotide sequence: TGTGCCAGCAGCTCCCACAGGGGTCCCAAAAACATTCAGTACTTC. The V and J genes are TRBV7-2 and TRBJ2-4, with 7 bases that match TRBD1. CDR1 SGHTA and CDR2 FQGNSA come from the germline V gene. V was pared by 4 bases and J by 2 bases, with 5 bases of the junction left unmatched. The CDR3 runs 15 residues.

The V and J genes are TRBV5-1 and TRBJ2-1; 8 positions match TRBD2. The CDR3 covers 15 residues. Germline CDR1 and CDR2: SGHRS and YFSETQ. Trimming removed 4 bases from V and 6 bases from J; junction bases left unmatched: 9. The CDR3 sequence: CASSQRGSPTNEQFF. The CDR3 coding sequence is TGCGCCAGCAGCCAGCGGGGGAGTCCTACCAATGAGCAGTTCTTC.

This sequence joins TRBV5-4 and TRBJ2-1; 11 bases agree with TRBD1. The CDR3 is made up of 15 amino acids. Germline V gene lookup returns CDR1 SGHNT and CDR2 YYREEE (reference sequence). Trimming took 5 bases from V and 6 from J; bases not matched to a gene: 7. The CDR3, as DNA: TGTGCCAGCAGTTCCGGGACAGGGGGTTTCAATGAGCAGTTCTTC. Translation: CASSSGTGGFNEQFF.

This chain connects TRBV7-8 to TRBJ2-3; possibly TRBD2 for D (6 bases). The V end was cut by 5 bases, the J end by 14 bases, with 17 bases between. The germline CDR1 and CDR2 sequences are SGHVS and FQNEAQ. The CDR3 sequence is 12 residues long. CDR3 coding DNA: TGTGCCAGCAGCCCCTCGACTAGTGTTGGGTATTTT. It is translated as CASSPSTSVGYF. Variable domain in full (rest from reference TRBV7-8 and TRBJ2-3): GAGVSQSPRYKVAKRGQDVALRCDPISGHVSLFWYQQALGQGPEFLTYFQNEAQLDKSGLPSDRFFAERPEGSVSTLKIQRTQQEDSAVYLCASSPSTSVGYFGPGTRLTVL.

V is TRBV7-9 and J is TRBJ2-1; perhaps TRBD1 as D (6 bases). Germline V gene sequence: CDR1 SEHNR, CDR2 FQNEAQ (reference sequence). V dropped 4 bases and J dropped 13 bases, with 11 bases sitting between them. The CDR3 length is 11 residues. Here the CDR3 reads CASSSRDTQFF. The CDR3 bases are TGTGCCAGCAGCTCCCGGGACACACAGTTCTTC.